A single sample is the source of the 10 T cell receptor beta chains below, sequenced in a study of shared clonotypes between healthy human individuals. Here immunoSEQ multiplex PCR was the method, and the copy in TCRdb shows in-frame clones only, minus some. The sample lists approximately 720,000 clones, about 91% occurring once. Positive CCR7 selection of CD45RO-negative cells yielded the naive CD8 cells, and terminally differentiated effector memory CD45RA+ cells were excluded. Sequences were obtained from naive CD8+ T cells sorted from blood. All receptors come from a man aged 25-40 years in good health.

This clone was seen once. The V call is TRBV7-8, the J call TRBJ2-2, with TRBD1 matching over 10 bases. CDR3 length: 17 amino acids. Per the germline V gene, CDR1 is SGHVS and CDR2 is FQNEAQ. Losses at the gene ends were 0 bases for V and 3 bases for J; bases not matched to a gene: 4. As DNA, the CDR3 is TGTGCCAGCAGCTTAGCGGGGACAGGGGCTTACACCGGGGAGCTGTTTTTT. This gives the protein CASSLAGTGAYTGELFF.

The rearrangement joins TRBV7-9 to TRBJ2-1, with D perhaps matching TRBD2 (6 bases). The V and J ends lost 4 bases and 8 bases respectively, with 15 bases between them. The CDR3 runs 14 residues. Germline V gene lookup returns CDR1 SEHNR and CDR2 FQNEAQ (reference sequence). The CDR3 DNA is TGTGCCAGCAGCTCGGACGAGGGAGGCTATGAGCAGTTCTTC. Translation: CASSSDEGGYEQFF.

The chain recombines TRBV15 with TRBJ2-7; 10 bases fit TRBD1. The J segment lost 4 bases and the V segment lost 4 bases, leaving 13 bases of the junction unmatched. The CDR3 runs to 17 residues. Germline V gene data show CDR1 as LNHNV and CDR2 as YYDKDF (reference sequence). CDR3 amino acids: CATSMDSPGQGQYEQYF. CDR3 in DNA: TGTGCCACCAGCATGGATTCTCCGGGACAGGGGCAGTACGAGCAGTACTTC. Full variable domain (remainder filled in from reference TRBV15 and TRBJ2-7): DAMVIQNPRYQVTQFGKPVTLSCSQTLNHNVMYWYQQKSSQAPKLLFHYYDKDFNNEADTPDNFQSRRPNTSFCFLDIRSPGLGDTAMYLCATSMDSPGQGQYEQYFGPGTRLTVT.

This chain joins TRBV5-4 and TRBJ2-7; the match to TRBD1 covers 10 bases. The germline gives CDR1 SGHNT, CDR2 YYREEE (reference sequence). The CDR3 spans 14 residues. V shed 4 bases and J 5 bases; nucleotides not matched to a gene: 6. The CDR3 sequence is CASSHRDRGHEQYF. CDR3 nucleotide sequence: TGTGCCAGCAGCCACCGGGACAGGGGCCACGAGCAGTACTTC.

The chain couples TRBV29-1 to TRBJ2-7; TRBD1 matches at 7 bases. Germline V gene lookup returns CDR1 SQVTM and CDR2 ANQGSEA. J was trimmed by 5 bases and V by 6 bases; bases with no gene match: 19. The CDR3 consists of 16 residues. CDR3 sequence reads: CSVAIPLDRASDEQYF. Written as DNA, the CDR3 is TGCAGCGTCGCTATCCCTCTCGACAGGGCCAGCGACGAGCAGTACTTC.

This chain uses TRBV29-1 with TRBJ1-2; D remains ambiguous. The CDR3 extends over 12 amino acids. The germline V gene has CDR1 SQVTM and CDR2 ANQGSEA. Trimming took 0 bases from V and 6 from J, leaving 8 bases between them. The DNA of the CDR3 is TGCAGCGTTGAAGATCCGATCGATGGCTACACCTTC. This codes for CSVEDPIDGYTF.

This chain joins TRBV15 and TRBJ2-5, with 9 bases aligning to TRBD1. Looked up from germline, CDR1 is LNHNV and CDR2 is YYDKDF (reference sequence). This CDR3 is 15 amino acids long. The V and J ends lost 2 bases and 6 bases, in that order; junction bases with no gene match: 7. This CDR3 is CATSRPDRGGQTQYF. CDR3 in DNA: TGTGCCACCAGCAGACCGGACAGGGGCGGACAGACCCAGTACTTC.

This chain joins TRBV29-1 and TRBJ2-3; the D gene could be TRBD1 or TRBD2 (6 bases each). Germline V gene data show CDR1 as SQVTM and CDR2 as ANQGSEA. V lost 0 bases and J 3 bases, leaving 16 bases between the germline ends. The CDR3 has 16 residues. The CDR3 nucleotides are TGCAGCGTTGAAGATGGGAGCGGAGGGGGGACAGATACGCAGTATTTT. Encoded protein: CSVEDGSGGGTDTQYF.

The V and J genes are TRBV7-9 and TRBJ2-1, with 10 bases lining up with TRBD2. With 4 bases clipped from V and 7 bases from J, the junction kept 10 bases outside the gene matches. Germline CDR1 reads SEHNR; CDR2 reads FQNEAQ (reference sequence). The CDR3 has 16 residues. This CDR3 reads CASSSLAGGLGNEQFF. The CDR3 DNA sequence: TGTGCCAGCAGCTCGTTAGCGGGAGGCCTTGGGAATGAGCAGTTCTTC.

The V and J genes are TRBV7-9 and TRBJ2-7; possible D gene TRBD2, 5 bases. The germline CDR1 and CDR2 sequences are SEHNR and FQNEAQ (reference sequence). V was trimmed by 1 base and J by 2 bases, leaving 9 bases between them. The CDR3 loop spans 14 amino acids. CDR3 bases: TGTGCCAGCAGCTTAGTGGAGGCTACCTACGAGCAGTACTTC. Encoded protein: CASSLVEATYEQYF.